This passage covers 15 T cell receptor beta chains from one sample sequenced in a study of tissue T cells after allogeneic stem cell transplantation. The time point here: mouse harvest day 14 after allogeneic transplant. Each mouse received 10^7 T-cell-depleted marrow cells plus 10^6 splenic CD5+ T cells by tail vein. Repertoires were generated with immunoSEQ multiplex PCR, while TCRdb's copy carries only in-frame clones and drops some. Among about 4,600 clones, approximately 49% were seen once, and the ten largest hold less than 20%. Sequencing was carried out using lymph node tissue. Receptor source: a female BALB/c mouse given C57BL/6 T cells with graft-versus-host disease after an allogeneic hematopoietic cell transplant.

As regards this clone: The gene names given are mouse names. Coverage ceases 1 residue before the CDR3 finishes, and the germline J gene fills in the end. The gene calls are TRBV16 and TRBJ2-4, with 11 bases lining up with TRBD2. The germline V gene encodes CDR1 SGHSA and CDR2 FRNQAP. Trimming removed 5 bases from V and 0 bases from J; junction bases left unmatched: 1. CDR3 length: 15 amino acids. CDR3 DNA (partial): TGTGCAAGCAGCAGGACTGGGGGGAGTCAAAACACCTTGTAC. It translates to CASSRTGGSQNTLY. Given in full, the CDR3 is CASSRTGGSQNTLYF.

This clone was observed a few times. Gene names denote mouse genes. Coverage ceases 1 residue before the CDR3 finishes, and the germline J gene fills in the end. This sequence joins TRBV29 and TRBJ1-5; no definite D call. With 0 bases removed from V and 1 base from J, the gap between germline ends came to 4 bases. This CDR3 has 14 amino acids. The germline CDR1 and CDR2 sequences are MSHET and SYDVDS. This CDR3 is CASSLSGNNQAPLF. Incomplete CDR3 DNA: TGTGCTAGCAGTTTATCGGGGAACAACCAGGCTCCGCTT.

With respect to this clone: Germline and genes here are mouse. The read is 1 residue too short to cover the CDR3 end, so that end is filled in from the germline J gene. The chain couples TRBV12-1 to TRBJ2-7, with TRBD1 identical over 7 bases. V lost 2 bases and J lost 3; bases outside the gene matches: 6. The CDR3 length is 14 residues. Germline values: CDR1 SGHSN, CDR2 HYEKVE. CDR3 residues: CASSPTGRFYEQYF. Partial CDR3 DNA: TGTGCCAGCTCTCCGACAGGGAGATTCTATGAACAGTAC.

This clone has just a few counts. The genes are named according to mouse. The sequence runs out 1 residue before the end of the CDR3; the remainder is reconstructed from the germline J gene. The chain employs TRBV3 and TRBJ1-3; D is unclear. Looked up from germline, CDR1 is SNHLY and CDR2 is FYNGKV (reference sequence). The CDR3 is 14 residues long. Trimming took 1 base from V and 0 from J, leaving 4 bases between them. This chain's CDR3 is CASSLEGSGNTLYF. The part of the CDR3 DNA that was read is TGTGCCAGCAGCTTAGAGGGTTCTGGAAATACGCTCTAT.

On this clone itself: Mouse gene names apply. Read data end 1 residue before the CDR3 end; the end is taken from the germline J gene. The V call is TRBV13-2, the J call TRBJ2-7; 14 bases match TRBD2. V lost 7 bases to trimming and J lost 7 bases; unmatched junction nucleotides: 13. The V gene's germline CDR1 is NNHNN and CDR2 SYGAGS (reference sequence). This CDR3 contains 16 residues. Incomplete CDR3 DNA: TGTGCCAGCAGCCAAGATCCGGGACTGGGGGGGCAAGAACAGTAC. Encoded protein: CASSQDPGLGGQEQY. The CDR3 as a whole reads CASSQDPGLGGQEQYF.

In this sample, this clone is medium-sized. Each gene name is a mouse one. The read comes to an end 1 residue before the CDR3 does, leaving the germline J gene to fill in the end. The J gene is TRBJ2-1, the V gene TRBV3; 9 nucleotides align to TRBD2. The CDR3 is 15 residues long. J lost 4 bases, V lost 0 bases, and 1 base had no gene match. CDR1 is SNHLY, CDR2 FYNGKV, per germline (reference sequence). The CDR3 region is CASSLATGGYAEQFF. CDR3 bases read: TGTGCCAGCAGCTTAGCGACTGGGGGATATGCTGAGCAGTTC.

The table lists this clone with a few counts. Gene names follow the mouse nomenclature. Coverage ceases 1 residue before the CDR3 finishes, and the germline J gene fills in the end. The genes are TRBV16 and TRBJ2-3; maybe TRBD2 (5 bases). V was trimmed by 1 base and J by 3 bases, leaving 11 bases between them. The CDR3 sequence is 15 residues long. Per the germline V gene, CDR1 is SGHSA and CDR2 is FRNQAP. CDR3 DNA, as far as it was read: TGTGCAAGCAGCTTAGTGGGGAAGCGGGCAGAAACGCTGTAT. Amino acids: CASSLVGKRAETLY. The whole CDR3 is CASSLVGKRAETLYF.

A note on this clone: The gene symbols are mouse symbols. The CDR3 extends 1 residue past the end of the read, so its final part is completed from the germline J gene. J is TRBJ2-2 and V is TRBV13-1; D perhaps matches TRBD1 (7 bases). The germline gives CDR1 NSHNY, CDR2 SYGAGN. This CDR3 has 15 amino acids. Trimming pared 5 bases from V and 2 bases from J, leaving 13 bases between. CDR3 in amino acids: CASSLEGANTGQLYF. CDR3 DNA (partial): TGTGCCAGCAGCTTAGAGGGGGCGAACACCGGGCAGCTCTAC.

As for this clone: Each gene name is a mouse one. The missing CDR3 end, 1 residue past where the read stops, is filled in from the germline J gene. This chain connects TRBV3 to TRBJ1-1; D not resolved. The germline gives CDR1 SNHLY, CDR2 FYNGKV (reference sequence). The CDR3 length is 13 residues. V lost 3 bases to trimming and J lost 0 bases, with 5 bases between them. CDR3 region: CASSLVANTEVFF. The covered CDR3 bases are TGTGCCAGCAGCTTGGTGGCAAACACAGAAGTCTTC.

This clone was seen more than once but under ten times. Genes and germline come from the mouse. Read coverage stops 1 residue before the CDR3 terminus; the germline J gene supplies the remainder. The gene calls are TRBV26 and TRBJ1-2; D remains ambiguous. Trimming left V 2 bases short and J 2 bases short, with 6 bases between. Per germline, CDR1 KGHPV and CDR2 FQNQEV (reference sequence). The CDR3 runs 13 residues. The CDR3 loop is CASSLKHNSDYTF. The covered CDR3 bases are TGTGCCAGCAGTCTGAAGCATAACTCCGACTACACC.

This clone was seen only once. Germline and genes here are mouse. Coverage ceases 1 residue before the CDR3 finishes, and the germline J gene fills in the end. The chain couples TRBV26 to TRBJ1-4; no firm D call. The CDR3 loop spans 14 amino acids. Germline V gene sequence: CDR1 KGHPV, CDR2 FQNQEV (reference sequence). Trimming removed 4 bases at V and 0 bases at J, with 6 bases between. The part of the CDR3 DNA that was read is TGTGCCAGCAGTCAGACAATTTCCAACGAAAGATTATTT. Its translation is CASSQTISNERLF. The whole CDR3 reads CASSQTISNERLFF.

In the case of this clone: Gene names follow the mouse nomenclature. The CDR3 protein is CASSLGTSYAEQFF. The covered CDR3 bases are TGTGCCAGCAGTTTGGGGACATCTTATGCTGAGCAGTTC. The chain uses TRBV15 and TRBJ2-1; D perhaps matches TRBD1 (6 bases). The read finishes 1 residue shy of the CDR3 end, and the germline J gene is used to complete it. This CDR3 contains 14 residues. Germline V CDR1 and CDR2: SGHND, FRSKSL. V was pared by 3 bases and J by 4 bases, with 10 bases between.

Comment on this clone: Mouse names are used for the genes. The read falls 1 residue short of the CDR3 end, and the missing part is taken from the germline J gene. The chain combines TRBV26 with TRBJ2-7, with 7 bases matching TRBD1. V was clipped by 6 bases and J by 0 bases; unmatched bases: 2. Looked up from germline, CDR1 is KGHPV and CDR2 is FQNQEV (reference sequence). The CDR3 extends over 13 amino acids. The sequenced CDR3 bases are TGTGCCAGCAGGGGGGACAGCTCCTATGAACAGTAC. Translated, it gives CASRGDSSYEQY. The CDR3 in full is CASRGDSSYEQYF.

This clone was observed a few times. The gene names here belong to mouse. Coverage ceases 1 residue before the CDR3 finishes, and the germline J gene fills in the end. This rearrangement joins TRBV13-2 to TRBJ2-7; TRBD1 matches at 7 bases. The CDR3 runs to 13 residues. V dropped 2 bases and J dropped 5; count of bases not matched to a gene: 4. Germline V gene sequence: CDR1 NNHNN, CDR2 SYGAGS (reference sequence). The CDR3 spells CASGDWTGDEQYF. The sequenced CDR3 bases are TGTGCCAGCGGTGACTGGACAGGTGATGAACAGTAC.

This clone was picked up a small number of times. Germline and genes here are mouse. The CDR3 is cut off 1 residue early in the read; its end comes from the germline J gene. The chain carries TRBV1 and TRBJ1-4; 7 positions match TRBD1. Germline V gene lookup returns CDR1 NSQYPW and CDR2 LRSPGD (reference sequence). The CDR3 is 16 residues long. V was pared by 3 bases and J by 1 base, with 5 bases of the junction left unmatched. This chain's CDR3 is CTCSAYRDSSNERLFF. The part of the CDR3 DNA that was read is TGCACCTGCAGTGCGTACCGGGACAGTTCCAACGAAAGATTATTT.